This TCR beta chain was obtained from a study of blood T cell repertoires in COVID-19. Participants, 18 to 89 years old, spanned some 23 US areas. Cohort allocation depended upon clinical history that participants reported. Comments on this clone: Compared with germline, one end of the junction differs, possibly owing to a read error.

How the authors handled the data: By means of reference gene primer amplification, nucleated cell counts were estimated. Here immunoSEQ multiplex PCR was the method, and the copy in TCRdb shows in-frame clones only, minus some. V and J calls and clone size come straight from that table; D and trimming were deduced from the DNA. In the table there are about 330,000 clones, roughly 90% of which are singletons. This clonotype originated in a woman in her twenties or thirties who had recovered from COVID-19. The source material was PBMCs or T cells enriched from blood (not recorded which).

CDR3 in DNA: TGTGCCAGCAGTCAAGCGGGAGGGCCCCACTTC. Translated: CASSQAGGPHF. The genes are TRBV6-2 or TRBV6-3 and TRBJ2-7; 10 bases are a match to TRBD2. The germline V gene has CDR1 MNHEY and CDR2 SVGEGT. The CDR3 covers 11 residues.